Following are 19 T cell receptor beta chains from one sample sequenced in a study of CD8 T cells in ankylosing spondylitis. TCRdb used MiXCR to reprocess the 5' RACE reads, holding one entry per CDR3 protein. Of roughly 64,000 distinct CDR3 sequences listed, over 5% are singletons. The specimen was synovial fluid, either unsorted or a sorted T cell fraction (not recorded which). These receptor sequences come from a male donor with ankylosing spondylitis.

This clonotype was found many times. J is TRBJ2-1 and V is TRBV28; D is uncertain. Trimming stripped 1 base from V and 9 bases from J, with 13 bases between. CDR1 and CDR2 (germline): MDHEN, SYDVKM. This CDR3 contains 14 residues. The DNA of the CDR3 is TGTGCCAGCAGTTTATCTATTCAAGTTGGTGAGCAGTTCTTC. Translation gives CASSLSIQVGEQFF.

This clonotype was found a few times. The rearrangement joins TRBV14 to TRBJ1-1, with D possibly TRBD1 on 6 matching bases. V dropped 0 bases and J dropped 9 bases, with 14 bases sitting between them. Germline lookup yields CDR1 SGHDN and CDR2 FVKESK. The CDR3 sequence is 14 residues long. The CDR3 loop reads CASSQDRTVVKAFF. The CDR3 DNA is TGTGCCAGCAGCCAAGATCGGACAGTAGTAAAAGCTTTCTTT. Supplemented by reference TRBV14 and TRBJ1-1, the full variable domain reads EAGVTQFPSHSVIEKGQTVTLRCDPISGHDNLYWYRRVMGKEIKFLLHFVKESKQDESGMPNNRFLAERTGGTYSTLKVQPAELEDSGVYFCASSQDRTVVKAFFGQGTRLTVV.

This clonotype was picked up many times. The gene calls are TRBV28 and TRBJ2-3; D is unclear. This CDR3 region has 12 residues. Trimming stripped 4 bases from V and 2 bases from J, with 4 bases between. The germline V gene has CDR1 MDHEN and CDR2 SYDVKM. The CDR3 spells CASSSLTDTQYF. The CDR3, as DNA: TGTGCCAGCAGTTCCCTCACAGATACGCAGTATTTT.

This clonotype was detected ten times or more. The DNA of the CDR3 is TGTGCCAGCAGGAACTACCGGGACAGCGGAAACACCATATATTTT. Translating gives CASRNYRDSGNTIYF. V usage is TRBV6-1 and J usage is TRBJ1-3; 7 positions agree with TRBD1. The CDR3 sequence is 15 residues long. Germline loops: CDR1 MNHNS, CDR2 SASEGT. The V gene end was trimmed by 6 bases and the J gene end by 4 bases; junction bases not matched to a gene: 9.

This clonotype was seen many times. V usage is TRBV4-2 and J usage is TRBJ2-7; 7 nucleotides align to TRBD2. The CDR3 is 16 residues long. V gave up 2 bases and J gave up 3 bases; unmatched junction bases: 10. CDR1 and CDR2 (germline): LGHNA, YNFKEQ. CDR3 sequence (DNA): TGTGCCAGCAGCCAATTCACTAGCGCGGGTAGCTACGAGCAGTACTTC. It is translated as CASSQFTSAGSYEQYF.

This clonotype was counted at least ten times. This sequence joins TRBV27 and TRBJ2-1; TRBD2 matches at 13 bases. CDR3 length equals 15 residues. The V segment lost 7 bases and the J segment 6 bases; nucleotides outside the gene matches: 6. Germline-derived CDR1 and CDR2 are MNHEY and SMNVEV (reference sequence). The CDR3 region has the DNA TGTGCCAGCACCAAGGGGACTAGCGGGGTCAATGAGCAGTTCTTC. It yields the protein CASTKGTSGVNEQFF.

Only a few counts were recorded for this clonotype. The chain is built from TRBV18 and TRBJ2-2; D is uncertain. The CDR3 extends over 15 amino acids. Trimming removed 0 bases at V and 8 bases at J, with 13 bases between. CDR1 KGHSH and CDR2 LQKENI come from the germline V gene. The CDR3 sequence is CASSPPLGREGELFF. DNA of the CDR3: TGTGCCAGCTCACCACCGCTGGGAAGGGAAGGGGAGCTGTTTTTT.

CDR3 DNA sequence: TGCAGTGCGCCACAGGGAATCCATGAGCAGTTCTTC. It specifies CSAPQGIHEQFF. This chain uses TRBV20-1 with TRBJ2-1, with a tentative D call TRBD1 (6 bases). Deletions cut 6 bases from V and 8 bases from J, with 14 bases between. CDR3 length equals 12 residues. Per germline, CDR1 DFQATT and CDR2 SNEGSKA (reference sequence).

This clonotype was found many times. The rearrangement links TRBV5-1 to TRBJ2-7, with D perhaps TRBD2 (5 bases). CDR1 is SGHRS, CDR2 YFSETQ, per germline. V was pared by 4 bases and J by 4 bases, with 21 bases between. There are 16 residues in the CDR3. Written as DNA, the CDR3 is TGCGCCAGCAGCCTGAGGCCAGCGGAAGTTGGATACGAGCAGTACTTC. It translates to CASSLRPAEVGYEQYF.

This clonotype has ten or more counts. The rearrangement links TRBV11-3 to TRBJ2-1; D is unclear. The CDR3 sequence is 16 residues long. The germline CDR1 and CDR2 sequences are SGHNT and YENEEA. V lost 0 bases, J lost 3 bases, and 12 bases lay in between. CDR3 coding DNA: TGTGCCAGCAGCTTAGATAGGGCCAGTTACTACAATGAGCAGTTCTTC. Its translation is CASSLDRASYYNEQFF.

This clonotype occurred many times. The chain combines TRBV24-1 with TRBJ2-2; D is perhaps TRBD1 or TRBD2 (5 bases each). The CDR3 length is 16 residues. From germline, CDR1 is KGHDR and CDR2 SFDVKD. V was clipped by 1 base and J by 5 bases, with 13 bases between them. The CDR3: CATSDLGKRGTGELFF. The CDR3 nucleotides read TGTGCCACCAGTGATTTAGGGAAGAGGGGAACCGGGGAGCTGTTTTTT.

This clonotype was seen repeatedly, ten times or more. The CDR3 loop reads CASSLTVGGTEAFF. The CDR3 DNA is TGTGCCAGCAGTTTAACGGTTGGCGGCACTGAAGCTTTCTTT. The chain carries TRBV28 and TRBJ1-1; no clear D gene. This CDR3 has 14 residues. With 2 bases removed from V and 4 bases from J, the gap between germline ends came to 11 bases. Per germline, CDR1 MDHEN and CDR2 SYDVKM.

The CDR3 here is CSARAEDRGVYSNQPQHF. The CDR3 DNA follows: TGCAGTGCTAGAGCCGAGGACAGGGGGGTTTATAGCAATCAGCCCCAGCATTTT. The chain carries TRBV20-1 and TRBJ1-5; 10 bases match TRBD1. CDR1 is DFQATT, CDR2 SNEGSKA, per germline (reference sequence). The CDR3 has 18 amino acids. The J segment lost 0 bases and the V segment lost 1 base, leaving 9 bases of the junction unmatched.

This clonotype showed up many times. This chain's CDR3 is CSARDSSQGPTDTQYF. CDR3 coding DNA: TGCAGTGCTAGAGATTCCAGTCAGGGGCCCACAGATACGCAGTATTTT. The chain carries TRBV20-1 and TRBJ2-3; perhaps TRBD1 as D (6 bases). V was pared by 0 bases and J by 2 bases, with 15 bases between. The V gene's germline CDR1 is DFQATT and CDR2 SNEGSKA (reference sequence). The CDR3 totals 16 residues.

DNA for the CDR3: TGCAGTGCGGCTCCTGGGGCCAACGTCCTGACTTTC. Encoded protein: CSAAPGANVLTF. V usage is TRBV20-1 and J usage is TRBJ2-6; D gene uncertain. CDR1 is DFQATT, CDR2 SNEGSKA, per germline (reference sequence). This CDR3 has 12 residues. V dropped 6 bases and J dropped 2 bases, with 5 bases sitting between them.

This clonotype was seen a few times. The chain couples TRBV3-1 to TRBJ2-1; 7 nucleotides line up with TRBD2. In germline, CDR1 is LGHDT, CDR2 YNNKEL (reference sequence). The length of the CDR3 is 13 residues. The V and J ends lost 10 bases and 4 bases, in that order; junction bases with no gene match: 7. The DNA for the CDR3 is TGTGCCACCAAACGGGAGGCGTACAATGAGCAGTTCTTC. Translation gives CATKREAYNEQFF.

In its sample, this clonotype was seen many times. This chain joins TRBV29-1 and TRBJ2-5, with 7 positions matching TRBD1. Germline loops: CDR1 SQVTM, CDR2 ANQGSEA. The CDR3 sequence is 14 residues long. The junction had 16 bases not matched to a gene; V was cut back by 6 bases and J by 9 bases. DNA for the CDR3: TGCAGCGTCCTTCCCCGCGCAGGGGGAAAATCCCAGTACTTC. This gives the protein CSVLPRAGGKSQYF.

This clonotype is categorized as medium-sized. The chain combines TRBV29-1 with TRBJ2-6; D unresolved. The CDR3 is made up of 14 amino acids. V lost 3 bases and J 1 base, leaving 7 bases between the germline ends. The V gene's germline CDR1 is SQVTM and CDR2 ANQGSEA. DNA for the CDR3: TGCAGCGTTGAGGGTAGTTCTGGGGCCAACGTCCTGACTTTC. It codes for CSVEGSSGANVLTF. Together with reference TRBV29-1 and TRBJ2-6, the CDR3 gives the full variable domain: SAVISQKPSRDICQRGTSLTIQCQVDSQVTMMFWYRQQPGQSLTLIATANQGSEATYESGFVIDKFPISRPNLTFSTLTVSNMSPEDSSIYLCSVEGSSGANVLTFGAGSRLTVL.

This clonotype occurred a few times. V gene TRBV11-2 combines with J gene TRBJ1-4; no reliable D call. Germline loops: CDR1 SGHAT, CDR2 FQNNGV. The CDR3 contains 18 residues. V lost 5 bases, J lost 6 bases, and 25 bases lay in between. The CDR3 loop reads CASSQPMGVERLDEKLFF. CDR3 coding DNA: TGTGCCAGCAGCCAACCCATGGGAGTGGAACGATTAGATGAAAAACTGTTTTTT.